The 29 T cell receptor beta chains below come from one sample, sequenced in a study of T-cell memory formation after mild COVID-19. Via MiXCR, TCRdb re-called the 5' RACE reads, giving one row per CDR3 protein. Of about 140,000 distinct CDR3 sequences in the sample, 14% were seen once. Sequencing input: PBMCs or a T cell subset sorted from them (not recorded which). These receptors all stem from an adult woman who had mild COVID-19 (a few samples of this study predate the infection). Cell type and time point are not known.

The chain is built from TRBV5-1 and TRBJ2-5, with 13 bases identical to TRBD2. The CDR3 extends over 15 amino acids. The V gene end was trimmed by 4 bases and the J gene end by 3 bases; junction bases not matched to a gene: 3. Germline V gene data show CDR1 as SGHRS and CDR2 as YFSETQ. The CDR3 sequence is CASSHGLAGEETQYF. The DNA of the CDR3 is TGCGCCAGCAGCCACGGACTAGCGGGAGAAGAGACCCAGTACTTC.

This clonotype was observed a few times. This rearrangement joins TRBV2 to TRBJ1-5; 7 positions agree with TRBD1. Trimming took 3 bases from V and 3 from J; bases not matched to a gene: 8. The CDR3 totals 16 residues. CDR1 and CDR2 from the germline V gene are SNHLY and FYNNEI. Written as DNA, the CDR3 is TGTGCCAGCAGTGATAGCAGGGGGAGTAACAATCAGCCCCAGCATTTT. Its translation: CASSDSRGSNNQPQHF.

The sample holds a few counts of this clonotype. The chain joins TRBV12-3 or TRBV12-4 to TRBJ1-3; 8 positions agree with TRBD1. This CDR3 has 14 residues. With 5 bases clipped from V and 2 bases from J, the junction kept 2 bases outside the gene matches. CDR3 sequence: CASSTTGAGNTIYF. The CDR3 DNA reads TGTGCCAGCAGTACGACAGGGGCTGGAAACACCATATATTTT.

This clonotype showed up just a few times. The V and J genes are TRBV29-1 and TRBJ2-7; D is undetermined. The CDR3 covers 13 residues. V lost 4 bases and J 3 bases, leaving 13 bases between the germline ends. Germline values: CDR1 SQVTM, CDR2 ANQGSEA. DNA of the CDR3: TGCAGCGTTGTATCTTCCCAACTCTACGAGCAGTACTTC. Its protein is CSVVSSQLYEQYF.

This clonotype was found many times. The CDR3 sequence is CASSPSRGQIYNEQFF. Here the CDR3 DNA reads TGTGCCAGCAGCCCCAGCCGCGGGCAGATCTACAATGAGCAGTTCTTC. This sequence joins TRBV7-6 and TRBJ2-1; TRBD2 might be the D (5 bases). CDR1 is SGHVS, CDR2 FNYEAQ, per germline. Trimming removed 5 bases at V and 3 bases at J, with 17 bases between. CDR3 length: 16 residues.

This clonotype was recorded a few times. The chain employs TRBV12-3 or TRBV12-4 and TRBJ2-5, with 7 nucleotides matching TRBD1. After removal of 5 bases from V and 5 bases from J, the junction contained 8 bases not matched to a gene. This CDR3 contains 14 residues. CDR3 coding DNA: TGTGCCAGCAGTCAACAGGGGATCCCGGAGACCCAGTACTTC. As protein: CASSQQGIPETQYF.

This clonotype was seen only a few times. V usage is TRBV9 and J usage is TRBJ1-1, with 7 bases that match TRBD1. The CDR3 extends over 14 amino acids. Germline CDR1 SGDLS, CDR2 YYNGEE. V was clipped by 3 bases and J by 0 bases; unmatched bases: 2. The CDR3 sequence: CASSAQGVNTEAFF. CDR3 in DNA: TGTGCCAGCAGCGCCCAGGGGGTGAACACTGAAGCTTTCTTT.

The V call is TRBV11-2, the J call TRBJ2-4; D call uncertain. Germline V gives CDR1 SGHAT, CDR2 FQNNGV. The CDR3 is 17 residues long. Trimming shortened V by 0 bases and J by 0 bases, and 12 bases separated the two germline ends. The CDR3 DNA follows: TGTGCCAGCAGCTTAGACAGCTCGGCATTAGCCAAAAACATTCAGTACTTC. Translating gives CASSLDSSALAKNIQYF.

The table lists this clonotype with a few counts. Written as DNA, the CDR3 is TGTGCCAGCACCTGGACAGGGGGAATCGGGGAAAACATTCAGTACTTC. Amino acids: CASTWTGGIGENIQYF. This sequence joins TRBV5-6 and TRBJ2-4; 10 nucleotides match TRBD1. V dropped 6 bases and J dropped 5; count of bases not matched to a gene: 11. Germline V gives CDR1 SGHDT, CDR2 YYEEEE. This CDR3 spans 16 amino acids.

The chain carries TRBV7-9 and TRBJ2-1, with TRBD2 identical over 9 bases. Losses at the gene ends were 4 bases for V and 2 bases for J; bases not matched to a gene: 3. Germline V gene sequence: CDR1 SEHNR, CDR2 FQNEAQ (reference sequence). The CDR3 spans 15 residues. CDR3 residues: CASSSREGPYNEQFF. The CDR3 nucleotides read TGTGCCAGCAGCTCGCGGGAGGGCCCCTACAATGAGCAGTTCTTC.

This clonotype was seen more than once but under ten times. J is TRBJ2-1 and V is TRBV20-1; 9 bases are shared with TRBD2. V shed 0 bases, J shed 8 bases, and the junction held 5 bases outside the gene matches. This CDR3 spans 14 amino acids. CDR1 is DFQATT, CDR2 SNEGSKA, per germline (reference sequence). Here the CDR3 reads CSARDSGSSDEQFF. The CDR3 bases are TGCAGTGCTAGAGATAGCGGGAGTTCGGATGAGCAGTTCTTC.

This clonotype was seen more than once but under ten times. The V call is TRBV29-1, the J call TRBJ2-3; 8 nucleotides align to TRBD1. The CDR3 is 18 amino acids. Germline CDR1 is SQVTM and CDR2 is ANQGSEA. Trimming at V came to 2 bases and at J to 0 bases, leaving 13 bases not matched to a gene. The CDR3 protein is CSVEFGTGQVSSTDTQYF. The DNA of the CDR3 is TGCAGCGTTGAATTTGGAACGGGACAGGTTTCGAGCACAGATACGCAGTATTTT.

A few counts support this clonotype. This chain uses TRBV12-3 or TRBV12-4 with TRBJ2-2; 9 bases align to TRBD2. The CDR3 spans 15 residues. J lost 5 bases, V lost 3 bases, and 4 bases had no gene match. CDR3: CASSFGSGGTGELFF. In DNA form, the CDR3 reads TGTGCCAGCAGTTTTGGGAGCGGGGGGACCGGGGAGCTGTTTTTT.

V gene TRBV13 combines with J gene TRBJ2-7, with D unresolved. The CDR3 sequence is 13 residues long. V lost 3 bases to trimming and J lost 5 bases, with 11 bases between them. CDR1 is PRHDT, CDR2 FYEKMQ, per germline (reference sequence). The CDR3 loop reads CASSFRGSHEQYF. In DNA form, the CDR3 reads TGTGCCAGCAGCTTTCGTGGATCGCACGAGCAGTACTTC.

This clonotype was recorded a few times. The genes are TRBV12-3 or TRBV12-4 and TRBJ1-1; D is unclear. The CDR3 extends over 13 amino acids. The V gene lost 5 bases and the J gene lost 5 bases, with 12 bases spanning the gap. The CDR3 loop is CASSVRAGTEAFF. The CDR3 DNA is TGTGCCAGCAGTGTCCGGGCTGGGACTGAAGCTTTCTTT.

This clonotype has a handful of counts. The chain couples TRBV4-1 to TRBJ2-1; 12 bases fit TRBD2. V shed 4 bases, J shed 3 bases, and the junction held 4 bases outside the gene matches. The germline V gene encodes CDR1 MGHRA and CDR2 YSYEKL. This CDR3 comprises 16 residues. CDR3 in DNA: TGCGCCAGCAGCCCGACTAGCGGGAGAATCTACAATGAGCAGTTCTTC. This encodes CASSPTSGRIYNEQFF.

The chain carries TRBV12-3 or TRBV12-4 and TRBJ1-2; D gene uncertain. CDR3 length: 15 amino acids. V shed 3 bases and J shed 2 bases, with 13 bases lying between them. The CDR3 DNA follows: TGTGCCAGCAGTTTCCGGCCAGGTCTAAACTATGGCTACACCTTC. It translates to CASSFRPGLNYGYTF.

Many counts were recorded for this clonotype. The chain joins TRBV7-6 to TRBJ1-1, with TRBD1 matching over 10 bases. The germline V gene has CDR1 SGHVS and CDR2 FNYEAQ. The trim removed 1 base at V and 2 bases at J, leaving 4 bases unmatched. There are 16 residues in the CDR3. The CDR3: CASSLGRDRGNTEAFF. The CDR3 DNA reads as TGTGCCAGCAGCTTAGGCCGGGACAGGGGAAACACTGAAGCTTTCTTT.

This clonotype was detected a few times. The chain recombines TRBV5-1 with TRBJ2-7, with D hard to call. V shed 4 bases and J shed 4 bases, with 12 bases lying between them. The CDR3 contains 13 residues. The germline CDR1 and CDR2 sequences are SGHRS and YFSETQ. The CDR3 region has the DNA TGCGCCAGCAGCCCTCACTACCTATACGAGCAGTACTTC. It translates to CASSPHYLYEQYF.

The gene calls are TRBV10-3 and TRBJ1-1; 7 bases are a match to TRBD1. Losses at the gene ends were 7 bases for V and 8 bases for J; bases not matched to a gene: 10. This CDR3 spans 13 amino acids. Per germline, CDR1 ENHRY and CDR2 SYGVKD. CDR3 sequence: CAITPGGTAEAFF. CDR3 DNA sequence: TGTGCCATCACCCCCGGTGGGACAGCCGAAGCTTTCTTT.

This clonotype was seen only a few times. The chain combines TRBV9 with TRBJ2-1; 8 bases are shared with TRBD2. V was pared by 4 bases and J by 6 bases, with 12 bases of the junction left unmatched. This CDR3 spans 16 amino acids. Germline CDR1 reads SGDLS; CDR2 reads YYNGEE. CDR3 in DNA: TGTGCCAGCAGCCCGGAGGGGGTAGCGGGGCCCAATGAGCAGTTCTTC. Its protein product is CASSPEGVAGPNEQFF. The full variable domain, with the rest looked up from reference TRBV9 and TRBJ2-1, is DSGVTQTPKHLITATGQRVTLRCSPRSGDLSVYWYQQSLDQGLQFLIQYYNGEERAKGNILERFSAQQFPDLHSELNLSSLELGDSALYFCASSPEGVAGPNEQFFGPGTRLTVL.

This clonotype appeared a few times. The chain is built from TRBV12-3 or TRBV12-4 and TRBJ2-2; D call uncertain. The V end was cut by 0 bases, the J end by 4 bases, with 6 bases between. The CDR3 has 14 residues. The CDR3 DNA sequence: TGTGCCAGCAGTTTAGCTTGGACCACCGGGGAGCTGTTTTTT. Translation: CASSLAWTTGELFF.

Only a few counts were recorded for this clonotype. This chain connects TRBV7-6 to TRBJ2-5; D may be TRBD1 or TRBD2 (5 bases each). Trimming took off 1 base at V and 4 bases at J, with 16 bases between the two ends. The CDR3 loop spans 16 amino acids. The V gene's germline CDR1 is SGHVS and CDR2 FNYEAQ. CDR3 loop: CASSLVVTLGRETQYF. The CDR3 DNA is TGTGCCAGCAGCTTAGTTGTGACATTGGGACGAGAGACCCAGTACTTC.

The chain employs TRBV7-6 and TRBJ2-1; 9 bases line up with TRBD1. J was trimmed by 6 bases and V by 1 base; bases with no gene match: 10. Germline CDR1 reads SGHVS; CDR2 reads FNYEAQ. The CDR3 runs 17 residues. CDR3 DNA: TGTGCCAGCAGCTTAGTGACGGGACAGGGTCTTTTCAATGAGCAGTTCTTC. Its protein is CASSLVTGQGLFNEQFF.

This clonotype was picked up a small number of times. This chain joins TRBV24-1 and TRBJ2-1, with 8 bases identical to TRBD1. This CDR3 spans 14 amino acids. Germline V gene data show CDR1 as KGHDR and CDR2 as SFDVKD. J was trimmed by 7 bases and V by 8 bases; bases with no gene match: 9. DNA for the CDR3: TGTGCCACCACCCCCAGGGGGCCGGGAAATGAGCAGTTCTTC. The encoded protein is CATTPRGPGNEQFF.

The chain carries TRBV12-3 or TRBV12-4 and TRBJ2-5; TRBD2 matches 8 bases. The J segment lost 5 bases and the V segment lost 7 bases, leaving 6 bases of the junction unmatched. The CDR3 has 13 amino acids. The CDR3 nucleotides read TGTGCCAGCACCCCCGGGGGGGCGGAGACCCAGTACTTC. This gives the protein CASTPGGAETQYF.

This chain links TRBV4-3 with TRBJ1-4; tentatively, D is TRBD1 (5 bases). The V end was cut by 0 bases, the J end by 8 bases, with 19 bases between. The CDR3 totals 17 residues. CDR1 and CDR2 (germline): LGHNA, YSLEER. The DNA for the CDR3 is TGCGCCAGCAGCCAAGACATCCGGACGGGGCTGGGGGAAAAACTGTTTTTT. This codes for CASSQDIRTGLGEKLFF.

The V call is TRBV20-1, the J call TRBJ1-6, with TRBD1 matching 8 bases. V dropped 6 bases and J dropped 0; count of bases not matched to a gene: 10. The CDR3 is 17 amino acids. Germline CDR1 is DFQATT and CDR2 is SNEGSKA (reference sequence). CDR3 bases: TGCAGTGCGCTCGGGACAGGCTTCAGCTCCTATAATTCACCCCTCCACTTT. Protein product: CSALGTGFSSYNSPLHF.

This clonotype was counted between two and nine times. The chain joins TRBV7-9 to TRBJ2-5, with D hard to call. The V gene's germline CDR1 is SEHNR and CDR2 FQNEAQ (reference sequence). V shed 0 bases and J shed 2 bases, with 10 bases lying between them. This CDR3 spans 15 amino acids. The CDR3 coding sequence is TGTGCCAGCAGCTTAGCGTACGGGCGACAAGAGACCCAGTACTTC. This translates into CASSLAYGRQETQYF.